Below, 20 T cell receptor beta chains from the same sample are listed, as sequenced in a study of OX40 agonist ivuxolimab in advanced cancers. Sequencing was performed with immunoSEQ multiplex PCR; in TCRdb, only in-frame clones are kept and a portion is missing. The sample has over 8,500 clones, approximately 85% seen once. Sample: CD4+ or CD8+ T cells sorted from blood, taken in a trial of the OX40 agonist ivuxolimab. Receptors were obtained from an adult with an advanced solid tumor such as melanoma, head and neck, liver or kidney cancer.

The chain uses TRBV27 and TRBJ2-1; 8 bases agree with TRBD1. CDR1 and CDR2 from the germline V gene are MNHEY and SMNVEV (reference sequence). With 6 bases clipped from V and 4 bases from J, the junction kept 5 bases outside the gene matches. This CDR3 contains 14 residues. DNA for the CDR3: TGTGCCAGCAGAATGGGACAGGCGTACAATGAGCAGTTCTTC. This sequence encodes CASRMGQAYNEQFF.

For this clone: The junction differs from germline at one of its ends, possibly a read error. This CDR3 is CASRFPGKDNSPLHF. CDR3 in DNA: TGTGCCAGCCGCTTTCCGGGGAAAGATAATTCACCCCTCCACTTT. The chain combines TRBV11-2 with TRBJ1-6; no clear D gene. Germline V gene sequence: CDR1 SGHAT, CDR2 FQNNGV. The CDR3 has 15 residues.

CDR3 residues: CASSGSGTSGNTGELFF. In DNA form, the CDR3 reads TGTGCCAGCAGCGGTAGTGGGACTAGCGGGAACACCGGGGAGCTGTTTTTT. This sequence joins TRBV7-3 and TRBJ2-2; 11 nucleotides line up with TRBD2. V gave up 5 bases and J gave up 1 base; unmatched junction bases: 6. From germline, CDR1 is SGHTA and CDR2 FQGTGA. This CDR3 region has 17 residues.

The chain has TRBV27 and TRBJ2-7; D uncertain. The CDR3 runs 12 residues. With 5 bases removed from V and 1 base from J, the gap between germline ends came to 6 bases. Looked up from germline, CDR1 is MNHEY and CDR2 is SMNVEV (reference sequence). CDR3 DNA: TGTGCCAGCAGTCCCCCGTCCTACGAGCAGTACTTC. Its translation is CASSPPSYEQYF.

The J gene is TRBJ2-7, the V gene TRBV9; TRBD2 matches 9 bases. Germline V gene sequence: CDR1 SGDLS, CDR2 YYNGEE. The CDR3 is 14 residues long. The J segment lost 3 bases and the V segment lost 3 bases, leaving 4 bases of the junction unmatched. The CDR3 region has the DNA TGTGCCAGCAGCGGGGGACTAGCTGACTACGAGCAGTACTTC. It yields the protein CASSGGLADYEQYF.

V usage is TRBV2 and J usage is TRBJ1-2, with D unresolved. Germline lookup yields CDR1 SNHLY and CDR2 FYNNEI. V lost 3 bases, J lost 4 bases, and 6 bases lay in between. This CDR3 is 12 amino acids long. CDR3 DNA: TGTGCCAGCAGTGATTCCGCCTATGGCTACACCTTC. Amino acid sequence: CASSDSAYGYTF.

The rearrangement uses TRBV5-1 and TRBJ2-7, with a weak D call TRBD2 (5 bases). CDR3 length: 13 residues. The V end was cut by 5 bases, the J end by 0 bases, with 9 bases between. Germline V gene sequence: CDR1 SGHRS, CDR2 YFSETQ. Here the CDR3 DNA reads TGCGCCAGCAGTTCAGGACTCTCCTACGAGCAGTACTTC. It encodes CASSSGLSYEQYF.

The chain carries TRBV19 and TRBJ1-5; D ambiguous. The CDR3 consists of 15 residues. Trimming stripped 1 base from V and 0 bases from J, with 7 bases between. Germline V gene sequence: CDR1 LNHDA, CDR2 SQIVND (reference sequence). The CDR3 DNA reads as TGTGCCAGTAGTATAGTCCCCGGTAGCAATCAGCCCCAGCATTTT. Amino acid sequence: CASSIVPGSNQPQHF.

The chain links TRBV6-5 to TRBJ1-2; possible D gene TRBD1, 5 bases. Germline CDR1 is MNHEY and CDR2 is SVGAGI. CDR3 length: 15 residues. Deletions cut 5 bases from V and 5 bases from J, with 18 bases between. The CDR3 loop reads CASSPKGPAHYGYTF. The CDR3 DNA is TGTGCCAGCAGTCCTAAGGGACCAGCACATTATGGCTACACCTTC.

This clone was seen a handful of times. V usage is TRBV4-1 and J usage is TRBJ2-4; a weak D match, TRBD1 (5 bases). Germline V CDR1 and CDR2: MGHRA, YSYEKL. The V and J ends lost 0 bases and 6 bases respectively, with 12 bases between them. This CDR3 is 15 amino acids long. The CDR3 reads CASSQENRMGNIQYF. In DNA, the CDR3 is TGCGCCAGCAGCCAAGAGAACAGGATGGGAAACATTCAGTACTTC.

This clone turned up a few times. The rearrangement joins TRBV5-8 to TRBJ2-3, with D possibly being TRBD2 (6 bases). Germline assignment: CDR1 SGHTS and CDR2 YDEGEE. CDR3 length: 16 residues. Trimming removed 1 base at V and 0 bases at J, with 12 bases between. In nucleotides, the CDR3 is TGTGCCAGCAGCTTGCTAGGGGCGGGGAGCACAGATACGCAGTATTTT. Its protein product is CASSLLGAGSTDTQYF.

The chain carries TRBV6-6 and TRBJ2-3; 8 bases are shared with TRBD1. The CDR3 length is 14 residues. The V gene end was trimmed by 5 bases and the J gene end by 2 bases; junction bases not matched to a gene: 3. Germline V gene sequence: CDR1 MNHNY, CDR2 SVGAGI (reference sequence). Written as DNA, the CDR3 is TGTGCCAGCAGTGGACAGGGTCCCACAGATACGCAGTATTTT. It encodes CASSGQGPTDTQYF.

The genes are TRBV4-3 and TRBJ1-1; TRBD1 matches at 7 bases. Looked up from germline, CDR1 is LGHNA and CDR2 is YSLEER. Germline trimming cut 0 bases from V and 7 bases from J; bases unmatched to any gene: 5. This CDR3 has 14 residues. CDR3 nucleotides: TGCGCCAGCAGCCAAGATTTCGGACAGGTTGAAGCTTTCTTT. Translating gives CASSQDFGQVEAFF.

Here the CDR3 DNA reads TGTGCCAGCAGTGACTCGGCGGGGGGGCCCGAAACGCAGTATTTT. Translated: CASSDSAGGPETQYF. The V call is TRBV6-4, the J call TRBJ2-3; TRBD2 matches at 9 bases. V lost 0 bases to trimming and J lost 9 bases; unmatched junction nucleotides: 7. Germline values: CDR1 MRHNA, CDR2 SNTAGT. The CDR3 consists of 15 residues.

The chain uses TRBV27 and TRBJ2-5; 8 positions agree with TRBD2. The length of the CDR3 is 14 residues. CDR1 and CDR2 (germline): MNHEY, SMNVEV (reference sequence). V trimming: 8 bases; J trimming: 3 bases; junction bases outside the gene matches: 8. The CDR3 bases are TGTGCCAGCGGCATCCATAGCGGGGAAGAGACCCAGTACTTC. Translation: CASGIHSGEETQYF.

This clone is labeled as medium-sized. V usage is TRBV4-1 and J usage is TRBJ2-7; D is unresolved. The CDR3 has 13 amino acids. The germline V gene encodes CDR1 MGHRA and CDR2 YSYEKL. V was shortened by 1 base and J by 7 bases, with 11 bases between the two germline ends. The CDR3, as DNA: TGCGCCAGCAGCCAAGGTTTCTCGGAGGAGCAGTACTTC. The encoded protein is CASSQGFSEEQYF.

In its sample, this clone ranks as medium-sized. This chain uses TRBV7-8 with TRBJ2-7; either TRBD1 or TRBD2 may supply D (6 bases each). V was clipped by 1 base and J by 6 bases, with 16 bases between them. The germline V gene encodes CDR1 SGHVS and CDR2 FQNEAQ. The CDR3 spans 15 residues. The CDR3 sequence: CASSLGGAYRVEQYF. CDR3 sequence (DNA): TGTGCCAGCAGCTTAGGGGGGGCCTACCGGGTCGAGCAGTACTTC.

Notes on this clone: A far larger clone is one nucleotide away, so this likely arose from a read error. The sample carries other DNA sequences with the same CDR3. This chain joins TRBV6-1 and TRBJ2-7; TRBD2 is a possible D gene (5 bases). The CDR3 runs to 14 residues. Looked up from germline, CDR1 is MNHNS and CDR2 is SASEGT. The CDR3 reads CASSDTAGAYEQYF. The CDR3 DNA reads as TGTGCTAGCAGTGATACAGCCGGGGCCTACGAGCAGTACTTC.

The gene calls are TRBV7-9 and TRBJ2-2; no definite D call. Germline lookup yields CDR1 SEHNR and CDR2 FQNEAQ (reference sequence). The CDR3 consists of 14 residues. Trimming left V 5 bases short and J 0 bases short, with 7 bases between. The CDR3, as DNA: TGTGCCAGCAGCCCTGAGACGAACACCGGGGAGCTGTTTTTT. Protein: CASSPETNTGELFF.

The chain employs TRBV11-2 and TRBJ2-7, with D perhaps being TRBD1 or TRBD2 (5 bases each). V gave up 2 bases and J gave up 2 bases, with 10 bases separating them. CDR1 and CDR2 (germline): SGHAT, FQNNGV. The CDR3 extends over 14 amino acids. CDR3 sequence reads: CASSLLEDTYEQYF. The DNA for the CDR3 is TGTGCCAGCAGCTTATTGGAGGACACCTACGAGCAGTACTTC.